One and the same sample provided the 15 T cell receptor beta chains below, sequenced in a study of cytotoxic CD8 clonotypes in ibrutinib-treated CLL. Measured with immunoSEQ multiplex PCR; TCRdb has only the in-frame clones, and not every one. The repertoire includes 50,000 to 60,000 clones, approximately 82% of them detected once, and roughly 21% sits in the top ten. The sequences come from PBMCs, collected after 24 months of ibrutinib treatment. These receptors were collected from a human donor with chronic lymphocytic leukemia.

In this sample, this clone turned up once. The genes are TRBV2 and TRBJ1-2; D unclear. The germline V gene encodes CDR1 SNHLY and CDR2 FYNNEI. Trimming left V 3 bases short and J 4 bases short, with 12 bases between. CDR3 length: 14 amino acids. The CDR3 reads CASSDRPGIYGYTF. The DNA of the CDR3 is TGTGCCAGCAGTGATCGTCCGGGTATCTATGGCTACACCTTC.

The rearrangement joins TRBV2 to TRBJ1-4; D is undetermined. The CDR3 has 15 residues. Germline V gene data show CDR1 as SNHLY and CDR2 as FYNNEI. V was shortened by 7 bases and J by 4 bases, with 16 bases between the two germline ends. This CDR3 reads CASNSGLGFNEKLFF. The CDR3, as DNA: TGTGCCAGCAATTCCGGCCTTGGGTTTAATGAAAAACTGTTTTTT.

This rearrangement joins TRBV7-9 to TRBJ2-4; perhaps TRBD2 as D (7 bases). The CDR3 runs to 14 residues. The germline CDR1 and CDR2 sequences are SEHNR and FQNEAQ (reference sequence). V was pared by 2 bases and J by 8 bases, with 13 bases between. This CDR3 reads CASSLQGTTDIQYF. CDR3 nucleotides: TGTGCCAGCAGCTTACAGGGGACTACGGACATTCAGTACTTC.

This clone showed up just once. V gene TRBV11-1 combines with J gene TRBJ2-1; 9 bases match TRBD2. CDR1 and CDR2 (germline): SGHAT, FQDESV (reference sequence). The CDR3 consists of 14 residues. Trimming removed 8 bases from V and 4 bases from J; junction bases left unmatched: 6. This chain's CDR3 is CASRGGRGYNEQFF. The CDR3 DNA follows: TGTGCCAGCCGCGGCGGGAGGGGATACAATGAGCAGTTCTTC.

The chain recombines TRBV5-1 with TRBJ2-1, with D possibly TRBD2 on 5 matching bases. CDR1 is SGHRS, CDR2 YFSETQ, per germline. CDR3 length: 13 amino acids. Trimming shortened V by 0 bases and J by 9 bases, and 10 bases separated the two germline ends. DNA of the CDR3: TGCGCCAGCAGCTTGGTGCTAGCAGCTGAGCAGTTCTTC. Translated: CASSLVLAAEQFF.

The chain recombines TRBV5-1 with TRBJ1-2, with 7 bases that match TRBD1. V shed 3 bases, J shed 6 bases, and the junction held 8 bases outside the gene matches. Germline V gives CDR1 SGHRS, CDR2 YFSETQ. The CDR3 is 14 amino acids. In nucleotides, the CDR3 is TGCGCCAGCAGCTATTCAGGGGGTAGAGATGGCTACACCTTC. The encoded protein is CASSYSGGRDGYTF.

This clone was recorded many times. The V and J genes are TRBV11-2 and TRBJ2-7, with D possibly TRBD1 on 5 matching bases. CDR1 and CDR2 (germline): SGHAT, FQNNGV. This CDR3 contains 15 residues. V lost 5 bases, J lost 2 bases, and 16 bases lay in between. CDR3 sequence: CASSHYTGQAYEQYF. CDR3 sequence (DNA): TGTGCCAGCAGCCATTATACTGGACAAGCCTACGAGCAGTACTTC.

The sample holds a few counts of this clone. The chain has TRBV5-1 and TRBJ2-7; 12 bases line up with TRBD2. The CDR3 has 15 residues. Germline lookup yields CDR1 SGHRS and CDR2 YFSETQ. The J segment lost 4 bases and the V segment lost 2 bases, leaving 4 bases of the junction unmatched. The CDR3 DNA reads TGCGCCAGCAGCTTCGGACTAGCGGGATTTTACGAGCAGTACTTC. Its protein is CASSFGLAGFYEQYF.

The CDR3 reads CSTYRGGNQQYF. DNA of the CDR3: TGCAGCACATACAGGGGAGGGAATCAGCAGTACTTC. The chain has TRBV29-1 and TRBJ2-7, with D perhaps matching TRBD1 or TRBD2 (7 bases each). CDR3 length equals 12 residues. V was clipped by 8 bases and J by 8 bases, with 19 bases between them. CDR1 is SQVTM and CDR2 is ANQGSEA in the germline V gene.

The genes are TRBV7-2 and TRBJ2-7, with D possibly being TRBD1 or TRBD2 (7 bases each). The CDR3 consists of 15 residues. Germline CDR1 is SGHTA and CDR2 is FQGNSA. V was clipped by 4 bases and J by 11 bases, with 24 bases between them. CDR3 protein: CASSSGGTAVIREYF. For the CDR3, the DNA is TGTGCCAGCAGCTCCGGGGGGACAGCGGTAATTCGTGAGTACTTC.

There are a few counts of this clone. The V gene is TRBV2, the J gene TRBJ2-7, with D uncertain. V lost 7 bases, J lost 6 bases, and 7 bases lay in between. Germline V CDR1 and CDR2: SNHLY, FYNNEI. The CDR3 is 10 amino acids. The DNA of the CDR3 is TGTGCCAGCACGTCGGGCGAGCAGTACTTC. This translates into CASTSGEQYF.

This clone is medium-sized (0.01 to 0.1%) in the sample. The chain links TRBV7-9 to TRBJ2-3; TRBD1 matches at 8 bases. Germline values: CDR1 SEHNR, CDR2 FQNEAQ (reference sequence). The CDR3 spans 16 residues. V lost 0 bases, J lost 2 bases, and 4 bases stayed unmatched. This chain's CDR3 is CASSLARQGNTDTQYF. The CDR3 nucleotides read TGTGCCAGCAGCTTAGCGCGACAGGGGAACACAGATACGCAGTATTTT.

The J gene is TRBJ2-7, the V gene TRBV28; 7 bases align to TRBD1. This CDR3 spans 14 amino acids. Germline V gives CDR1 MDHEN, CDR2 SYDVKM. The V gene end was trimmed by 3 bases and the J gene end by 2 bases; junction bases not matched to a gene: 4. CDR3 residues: CASSLGQHTYEQYF. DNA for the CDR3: TGTGCCAGCAGTTTGGGACAGCATACCTACGAGCAGTACTTC.

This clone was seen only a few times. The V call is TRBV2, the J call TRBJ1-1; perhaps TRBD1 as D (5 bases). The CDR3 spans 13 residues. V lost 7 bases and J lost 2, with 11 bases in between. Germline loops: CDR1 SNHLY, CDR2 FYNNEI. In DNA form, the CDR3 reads TGTGCCAGCACCGTGGGGGAAAACACTGAAGCTTTCTTT. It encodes CASTVGENTEAFF.

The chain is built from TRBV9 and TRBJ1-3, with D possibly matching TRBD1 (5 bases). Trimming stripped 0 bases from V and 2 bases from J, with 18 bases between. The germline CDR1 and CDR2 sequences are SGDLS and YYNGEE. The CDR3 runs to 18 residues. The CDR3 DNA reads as TGTGCCAGCAGCGTAGTGCCGCCAGGGATGCTCCCTGGAAACACCATATATTTT. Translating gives CASSVVPPGMLPGNTIYF.